Below, 19 T cell receptor beta chains from the same sample are listed, as sequenced in a study of a mutant IDH1 vaccine in newly diagnosed glioma (dated by TCRdb to the early 2020s). Their cognate antigens are unknown. Library creation used the immunoSEQ multiplex PCR assay. TCRdb provides this immuneACCESS table in a form limited to in-frame rearrangements. Some clones are lacking; in checked studies, under half of them reflect an unresolved V gene, and why the rest are absent is not known. The sample table holds 50,000 to 70,000 clones, of which about nine tenths were seen once. The top ten constitute about 1.4% of the sample. The time point label for this specimen denotes: week 23, last vaccination. Each vaccine dose, consisting of 300 ug of a 20-mer mutant IDH1 peptide in Montanide, was administered subcutaneously with topical imiquimod. The material was PBMCs, obtained from a glioma patient whose treatment included an IDH1 peptide vaccine. The receptor source for this set is a man aged 40-49 years with glioma.

The chain recombines TRBV4-1 with TRBJ2-2, with TRBD2 matching 8 bases. This CDR3 contains 17 residues. From germline, CDR1 is MGHRA and CDR2 YSYEKL. Trimming removed 4 bases from V and 6 bases from J; junction bases left unmatched: 13. The CDR3: CASSPRWGGRSSGELFF. The CDR3 DNA reads TGCGCCAGCAGCCCAAGATGGGGCGGGAGGTCCTCCGGGGAGCTGTTTTTT.

The chain couples TRBV7-2 to TRBJ1-3; no clear D. Germline V gene lookup returns CDR1 SGHTA and CDR2 FQGNSA. V was trimmed by 5 bases and J by 2 bases, leaving 7 bases between them. The CDR3 sequence is 13 residues long. Here the CDR3 reads CASSGSAGNTIYF. CDR3 coding DNA: TGTGCCAGCAGCGGCTCGGCTGGAAACACCATATATTTT.

The chain couples TRBV6-5 to TRBJ2-1; D ambiguous. The CDR3 has 13 residues. V was trimmed by 1 base and J by 4 bases, leaving 5 bases between them. CDR1 and CDR2 (germline): MNHEY, SVGAGI. The CDR3 region is CASSYLGYNEQFF. Here the CDR3 DNA reads TGTGCCAGCAGTTACTTGGGGTACAATGAGCAGTTCTTC.

The chain is built from TRBV5-4 and TRBJ2-6; weak D call: TRBD2 (5 bases). V was cut by 0 bases and J by 1 base, with 8 bases left in between. This CDR3 has 16 amino acids. Germline CDR1 SGHNT, CDR2 YYREEE (reference sequence). CDR3 region: CASSLAGGSGANVLTF. In nucleotides, the CDR3 is TGTGCCAGCAGCTTGGCCGGCGGGTCTGGGGCCAACGTCCTGACTTTC.

The J gene is TRBJ2-1, the V gene TRBV27; TRBD2 matches at 11 bases. The junction had 6 bases not matched to a gene; V was cut back by 2 bases and J by 9 bases. Germline loops: CDR1 MNHEY, CDR2 SMNVEV (reference sequence). This CDR3 region has 15 residues. CDR3 coding DNA: TGTGCCAGCAGTTTAGTACTAGCGGGAGCGGTTGAGCAGTTCTTC. Translating it yields CASSLVLAGAVEQFF.

The V and J genes are TRBV5-4 and TRBJ2-1, with TRBD2 matching 9 bases. Per the germline V gene, CDR1 is SGHNT and CDR2 is YYREEE (reference sequence). The CDR3 has 12 amino acids. V shed 5 bases, J shed 9 bases, and the junction held 3 bases outside the gene matches. The CDR3 protein is CASSSGRGEQFF. The DNA for the CDR3 is TGTGCCAGCAGTAGCGGGAGAGGTGAGCAGTTCTTC.

This chain connects TRBV5-1 to TRBJ2-7; D is uncertain. V gave up 5 bases and J gave up 2 bases, with 14 bases separating them. Germline V gene data show CDR1 as SGHRS and CDR2 as YFSETQ. The CDR3 runs to 14 residues. The chain's CDR3 is CASSRTLSTYEQYF. CDR3 in DNA: TGCGCCAGCAGTCGGACCTTGTCTACCTACGAGCAGTACTTC.

V gene TRBV18 combines with J gene TRBJ2-1, with 10 bases matching TRBD2. J gave up 5 bases and V 2 bases, and 3 bases lay outside the gene matches. The CDR3 consists of 15 residues. The germline V gene has CDR1 KGHSH and CDR2 LQKENI. The CDR3 bases are TGTGCCAGCTCACCAGGGCTAGCGGGAGACAATGAGCAGTTCTTC. Translation: CASSPGLAGDNEQFF. The full variable domain, rest sourced from reference TRBV18 and TRBJ2-1, is NAGVMQNPRHLVRRRGQEARLRCSPMKGHSHVYWYRQLPEEGLKFMVYLQKENIIDESGMPKERFSAEFPKEGPSILRIQQVVRGDSAAYFCASSPGLAGDNEQFFGPGTRLTVL.

The chain has TRBV2 and TRBJ2-5, with 7 bases matching TRBD2. This CDR3 spans 14 amino acids. Germline CDR1 reads SNHLY; CDR2 reads FYNNEI. After removal of 8 bases from V and 0 bases from J, the junction contained 6 bases not matched to a gene. The DNA for the CDR3 is TGTGCCAGCCTACGCGGGGGAAACCAAGAGACCCAGTACTTC. Translating gives CASLRGGNQETQYF.

This chain links TRBV27 with TRBJ1-4; perhaps TRBD1 as D (6 bases). The CDR3 covers 14 residues. V lost 4 bases, J lost 8 bases, and 14 bases lay in between. The V gene's germline CDR1 is MNHEY and CDR2 SMNVEV (reference sequence). The CDR3 sequence: CASSSQGVWEKLFF. Here the CDR3 DNA reads TGTGCCAGCAGTTCACAGGGAGTTTGGGAAAAACTGTTTTTT.

This chain connects TRBV5-4 to TRBJ2-7; 7 positions agree with TRBD1. Germline V gives CDR1 SGHNT, CDR2 YYREEE (reference sequence). With V trimmed by 4 bases and J by 9 bases, 7 bases remained unmatched. The CDR3 is 12 residues long. The DNA for the CDR3 is TGTGCCAGCAGCCGGGACAGACGTGTGCAGTACTTC. This encodes CASSRDRRVQYF.

The V and J genes are TRBV9 and TRBJ2-7, with D unresolved. This CDR3 is built from 14 residues. The germline V and J ends were trimmed by 0 bases and 6 bases, with 13 bases remaining between them. Germline V gene lookup returns CDR1 SGDLS and CDR2 YYNGEE. CDR3 DNA: TGTGCCAGCAGCGTAGGTCCGAGTCTTGGCGAGCAGTACTTC. Translated: CASSVGPSLGEQYF.

Worth noting for this clone: Other DNA sequences in this sample translate to the same CDR3. The genes are TRBV14 and TRBJ2-1; no definite D call. V lost 0 bases and J 5 bases, leaving 8 bases between the germline ends. Per the germline V gene, CDR1 is SGHDN and CDR2 is FVKESK. There are 14 residues in the CDR3. The CDR3 DNA sequence: TGTGCCAGCAGCCAAGAGCTCAGAGACAATGAGCAGTTCTTC. Amino acids: CASSQELRDNEQFF. Together with reference TRBV14 and TRBJ2-1, the CDR3 gives the full variable domain: EAGVTQFPSHSVIEKGQTVTLRCDPISGHDNLYWYRRVMGKEIKFLLHFVKESKQDESGMPNNRFLAERTGGTYSTLKVQPAELEDSGVYFCASSQELRDNEQFFGPGTRLTVL.

V is TRBV7-6 and J is TRBJ1-1; TRBD1 agrees at 7 bases. The CDR3 has 15 amino acids. Germline loops: CDR1 SGHVS, CDR2 FNYEAQ. V shed 1 base and J 5 bases; nucleotides not matched to a gene: 7. CDR3 residues: CASSLDPGGMTEAFF. CDR3 nucleotides: TGTGCCAGCAGCTTAGACCCAGGGGGGATGACTGAAGCTTTCTTT. Full variable domain (remainder filled in from reference TRBV7-6 and TRBJ1-1): GAGVSQSPRYKVTKRGQDVALRCDPISGHVSLYWYRQALGQGPEFLTYFNYEAQQDKSGLPNDRFSAERPEGSISTLTIQRTEQRDSAMYRCASSLDPGGMTEAFFGQGTRLTVV.

V and J are TRBV9 and TRBJ2-7, with a weak D call TRBD1 (5 bases). Looked up from germline, CDR1 is SGDLS and CDR2 is YYNGEE. The V end was cut by 7 bases, the J end by 3 bases, with 14 bases between. The CDR3 sequence is 13 residues long. The CDR3 here is CASSTWGDYEQYF. As DNA, the CDR3 is TGTGCCAGCTCTACGTGGGGCGACTACGAGCAGTACTTC.

V gene TRBV19 combines with J gene TRBJ2-7; 8 nucleotides match TRBD1. The J segment lost 6 bases and the V segment lost 3 bases, leaving 4 bases of the junction unmatched. The CDR3 is 13 residues long. Germline V lookup: CDR1 LNHDA, CDR2 SQIVND (reference sequence). This CDR3 reads CASSMQGAVEQYF. CDR3 DNA: TGTGCCAGTAGTATGCAGGGGGCAGTCGAGCAGTACTTC.

The chain couples TRBV4-2 to TRBJ1-2; 9 bases line up with TRBD1. CDR3 length equals 15 residues. Looked up from germline, CDR1 is LGHNA and CDR2 is YNFKEQ. Losses at the gene ends were 2 bases for V and 4 bases for J; bases not matched to a gene: 5. CDR3: CASSQSLGQGYGYTF. The CDR3 coding sequence is TGTGCCAGCAGCCAATCACTGGGACAGGGCTATGGCTACACCTTC.

The CDR3: CASSLVGGDYGYTF. As DNA, the CDR3 is TGTGCCAGCAGCTTAGTTGGGGGAGATTATGGCTACACCTTC. The chain has TRBV7-2 and TRBJ1-2; D is perhaps TRBD1 (5 bases). The V end lost 1 base, the J end lost 5 bases, and 11 bases lay between the germline ends. Germline V gene data show CDR1 as SGHTA and CDR2 as FQGNSA. The CDR3 spans 14 residues.

The chain joins TRBV6-5 to TRBJ2-7, with 7 bases lining up with TRBD1. The CDR3 loop spans 15 amino acids. From germline, CDR1 is MNHEY and CDR2 SVGAGI. V shed 2 bases, J shed 0 bases, and the junction held 4 bases outside the gene matches. CDR3 coding DNA: TGTGCCAGCAGTTACACAGGGGATCACTCCTACGAGCAGTACTTC. Its translation is CASSYTGDHSYEQYF.